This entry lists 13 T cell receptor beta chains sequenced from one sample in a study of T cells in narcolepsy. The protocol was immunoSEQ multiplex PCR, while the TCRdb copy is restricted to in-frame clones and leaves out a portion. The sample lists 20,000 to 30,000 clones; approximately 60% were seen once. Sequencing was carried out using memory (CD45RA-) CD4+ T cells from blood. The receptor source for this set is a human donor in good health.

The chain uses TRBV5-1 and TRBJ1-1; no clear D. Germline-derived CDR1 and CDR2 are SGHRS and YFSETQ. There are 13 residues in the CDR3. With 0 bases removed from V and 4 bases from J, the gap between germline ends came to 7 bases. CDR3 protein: CASSLAGRTEAFF. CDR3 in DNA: TGCGCCAGCAGCTTGGCCGGCCGCACTGAAGCTTTCTTT.

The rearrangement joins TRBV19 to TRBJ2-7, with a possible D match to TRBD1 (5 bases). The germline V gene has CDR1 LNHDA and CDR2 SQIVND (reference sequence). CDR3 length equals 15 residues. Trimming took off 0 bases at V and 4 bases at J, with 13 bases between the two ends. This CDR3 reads CASSIDPGMGYEQYF. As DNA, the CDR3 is TGTGCCAGTAGTATAGACCCAGGGATGGGGTACGAGCAGTACTTC.

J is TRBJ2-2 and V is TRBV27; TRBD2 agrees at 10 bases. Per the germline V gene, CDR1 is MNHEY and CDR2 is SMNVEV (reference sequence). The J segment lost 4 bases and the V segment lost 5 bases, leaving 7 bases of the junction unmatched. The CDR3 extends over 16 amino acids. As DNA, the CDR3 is TGTGCCAGCAGTCCCCGACTAGCGGGCGTCACCGGGGAGCTGTTTTTT. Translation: CASSPRLAGVTGELFF.

The CDR3 DNA follows: TGTGCCACCGGAGACAGGGTAGCCGGGGAGCTGTTTTTT. This sequence encodes CATGDRVAGELFF. The chain uses TRBV19 and TRBJ2-2; 7 bases line up with TRBD1. CDR3 length: 13 residues. Germline V lookup: CDR1 LNHDA, CDR2 SQIVND (reference sequence). J was trimmed by 6 bases and V by 10 bases; bases with no gene match: 8. Supplemented by reference TRBV19 and TRBJ2-2, the full variable domain reads DGGITQSPKYLFRKEGQNVTLSCEQNLNHDAMYWYRQDPGQGLRLIYYSQIVNDFQKGDIAEGYSVSREKKESFPLTVTSAQKNPTAFYLCATGDRVAGELFFGEGSRLTVL.

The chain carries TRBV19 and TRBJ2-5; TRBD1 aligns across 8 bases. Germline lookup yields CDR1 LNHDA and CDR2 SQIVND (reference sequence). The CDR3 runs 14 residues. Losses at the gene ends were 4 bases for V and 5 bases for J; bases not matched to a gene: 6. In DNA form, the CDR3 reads TGTGCCAGTAGTACCCAGGGGGCAGGGGAGACCCAGTACTTC. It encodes CASSTQGAGETQYF. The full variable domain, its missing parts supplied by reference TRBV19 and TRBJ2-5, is DGGITQSPKYLFRKEGQNVTLSCEQNLNHDAMYWYRQDPGQGLRLIYYSQIVNDFQKGDIAEGYSVSREKKESFPLTVTSAQKNPTAFYLCASSTQGAGETQYFGPGTRLLVL.

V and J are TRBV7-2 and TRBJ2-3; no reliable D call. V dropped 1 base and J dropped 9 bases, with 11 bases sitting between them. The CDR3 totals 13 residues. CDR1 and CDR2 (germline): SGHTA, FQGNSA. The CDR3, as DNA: TGTGCCAGCAGCTTAGAGCCCCCCCGGACGCAGTATTTT. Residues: CASSLEPPRTQYF.

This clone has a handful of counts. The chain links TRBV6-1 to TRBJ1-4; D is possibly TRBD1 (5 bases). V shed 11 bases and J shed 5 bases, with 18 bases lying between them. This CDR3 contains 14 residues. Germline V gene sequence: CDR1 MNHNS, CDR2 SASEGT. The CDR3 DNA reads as TGTGCCGCAACCCCCAGGGTGGGAAATGAAAAACTGTTTTTT. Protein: CAATPRVGNEKLFF.

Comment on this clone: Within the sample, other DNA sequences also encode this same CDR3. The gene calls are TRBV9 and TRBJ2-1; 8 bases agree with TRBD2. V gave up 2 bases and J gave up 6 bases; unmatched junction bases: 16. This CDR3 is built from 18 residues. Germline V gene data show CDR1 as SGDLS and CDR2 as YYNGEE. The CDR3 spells CASSVGVGTSGRINEQFF. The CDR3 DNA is TGTGCCAGCAGCGTGGGGGTTGGGACTAGTGGCCGTATCAATGAGCAGTTCTTC.

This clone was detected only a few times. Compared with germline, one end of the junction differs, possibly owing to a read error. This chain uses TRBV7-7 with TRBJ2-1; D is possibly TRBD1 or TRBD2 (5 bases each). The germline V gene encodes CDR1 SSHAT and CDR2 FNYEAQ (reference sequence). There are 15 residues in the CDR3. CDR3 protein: CASSSGTAPTGEQFF. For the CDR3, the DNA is TGTGCTAGCAGCTCCGGGACCGCCCCCACGGGCGAGCAGTTCTTC.

The CDR3 loop reads CASREGSPEQYF. The CDR3 coding sequence is TGTGCCAGCAGGGAGGGATCACCCGAGCAGTACTTC. The V and J genes are TRBV6-5 and TRBJ2-7; D might be TRBD2 (6 bases). CDR1 MNHEY and CDR2 SVGAGI come from the germline V gene. The ends were cut back, 6 bases at V and 6 bases at J, with 12 bases in the middle. There are 12 residues in the CDR3.

The CDR3 loop reads CASSPQVAGTDTQYF. For the CDR3, the DNA is TGCGCCAGCAGTCCGCAAGTAGCCGGGACAGATACGCAGTATTTT. This chain uses TRBV4-1 with TRBJ2-3; no firm D call. With 6 bases removed from V and 3 bases from J, the gap between germline ends came to 16 bases. This CDR3 is built from 15 residues. Germline CDR1 and CDR2: MGHRA and YSYEKL.

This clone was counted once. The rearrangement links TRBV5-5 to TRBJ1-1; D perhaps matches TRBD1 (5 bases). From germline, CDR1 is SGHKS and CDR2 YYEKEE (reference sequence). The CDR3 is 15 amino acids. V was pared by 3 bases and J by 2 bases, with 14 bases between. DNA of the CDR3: TGTGCCAGCAGCTGGGGCCCATTGAGAAACACTGAAGCTTTCTTT. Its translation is CASSWGPLRNTEAFF.

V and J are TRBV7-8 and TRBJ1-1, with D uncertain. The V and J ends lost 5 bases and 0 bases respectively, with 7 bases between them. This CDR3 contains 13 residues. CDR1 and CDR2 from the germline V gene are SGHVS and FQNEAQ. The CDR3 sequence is CASSIGMNTEAFF. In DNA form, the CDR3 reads TGTGCCAGCAGCATCGGGATGAACACTGAAGCTTTCTTT.